At least ten counts were recorded for the clone carrying this T cell receptor beta chain. Antigen unknown. The PCR employed 60 Vbeta primers together with 13 Jbeta primers. Method: immunoSEQ multiplex PCR; TCRdb's copy keeps in-frame clones and lacks some. The data show 150,000 to 160,000 clones, roughly 77% seen once. The record originates from a study of cytomegalovirus exposure and HLA in healthy donors. The V and J ends lost 0 bases and 4 bases, in that order; junction bases with no gene match: 2. The CDR3 has 15 amino acids. Germline V gene sequence: CDR1 SGHTA, CDR2 FQGNSA. Overall study results and limits: Other equally common chains were less clonally expanded than HLA-associated TCR beta chains, a later analysis showed.

This TCR was recovered from a man aged 25-45 years in good health and CMV-seropositive. Sequencing was performed on PBMCs. V usage is TRBV7-2 and J usage is TRBJ1-5, with TRBD1 matching 8 bases. CDR3 sequence reads: CASSLATGGNQPQHF. The CDR3 DNA sequence: TGTGCCAGCAGCTTAGCAACAGGGGGAAATCAGCCCCAGCATTTT.